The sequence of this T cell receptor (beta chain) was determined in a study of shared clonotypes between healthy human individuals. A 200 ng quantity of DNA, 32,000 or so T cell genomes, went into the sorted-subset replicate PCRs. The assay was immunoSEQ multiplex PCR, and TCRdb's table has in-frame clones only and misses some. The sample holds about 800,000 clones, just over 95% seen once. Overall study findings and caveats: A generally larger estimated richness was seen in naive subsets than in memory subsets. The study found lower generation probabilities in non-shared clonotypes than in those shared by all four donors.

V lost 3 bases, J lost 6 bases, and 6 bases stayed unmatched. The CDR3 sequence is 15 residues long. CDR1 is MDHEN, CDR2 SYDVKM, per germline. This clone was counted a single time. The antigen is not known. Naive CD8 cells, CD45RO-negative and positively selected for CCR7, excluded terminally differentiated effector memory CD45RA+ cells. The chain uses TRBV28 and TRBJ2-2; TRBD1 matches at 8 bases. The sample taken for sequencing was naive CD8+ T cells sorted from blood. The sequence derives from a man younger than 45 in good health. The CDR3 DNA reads TGTGCCAGCAGTTTCGGCAGGGGGCTATCCGGGGAGCTGTTTTTT. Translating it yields CASSFGRGLSGELFF.